The clone carrying this T cell receptor (beta chain) was picked up a small number of times. The PCR was carried out with 60 Vbeta primers and 13 Jbeta primers. The data were produced by immunoSEQ multiplex PCR, yet TCRdb's version contains in-frame clones alone and is incomplete. The sample yields about 120,000 clones, around 76% seen once. This sample stems from a study of cytomegalovirus exposure and HLA in healthy donors. J was trimmed by 3 bases and V by 4 bases; bases with no gene match: 3. The CDR3 spans 15 residues. Germline CDR1 is MGHDK and CDR2 is SYGVNS. V gene TRBV25-1 combines with J gene TRBJ2-1, with 10 bases matching TRBD2. This clonotype originated in a male donor in good health and CMV-seronegative. Sequenced material: PBMCs. CDR3 DNA sequence: TGTGCCAGCAGTGGGACTAGCGGAATCTACAATGAGCAGTTCTTC. This sequence encodes CASSGTSGIYNEQFF.